These 24 T cell receptor beta chains share one sample of origin, sequenced in a study of T-cell reconstitution after alpha-beta-depleted transplantation in children. The TCRbeta library incorporated unique molecular identifiers. Using its own MiXCR run on the PCR reads, TCRdb lists one record per CDR3 protein. The sample contains some 500,000 distinct CDR3 sequences, about 16% of which appear only once. The specimen comprised PBMCs from the stem cell graft donor, sampled from the stem cell graft. The source of these receptors is a human donor who donated a stem cell graft to a child with acute lymphoblastic leukemia.

The V call is TRBV6-5, the J call TRBJ2-2, with D perhaps matching TRBD1 (5 bases). V lost 2 bases and J lost 1, with 17 bases in between. The CDR3 length is 18 residues. Per germline, CDR1 MNHEY and CDR2 SVGAGI. The CDR3 bases are TGTGCCAGCAGTTACCCTAGATCAGGGCTCATGAACACCGGGGAGCTGTTTTTT. This translates into CASSYPRSGLMNTGELFF.

In its sample, this clonotype was seen a few times. The chain carries TRBV5-1 and TRBJ2-1; 16 positions agree with TRBD2. Unmatched junction bases numbered 9, after V lost 1 base and J lost 8 bases. CDR3 size: 18 residues. CDR1 is SGHRS and CDR2 is YFSETQ in the germline V gene. The CDR3 region is CASSLTVPGLAGGDEQFF. As DNA, the CDR3 is TGCGCCAGCAGCTTGACCGTCCCGGGACTAGCGGGAGGGGATGAGCAGTTCTTC.

This chain links TRBV5-4 with TRBJ1-1, with 11 bases aligning to TRBD1. The CDR3 contains 14 residues. The V segment lost 0 bases and the J segment 11 bases; nucleotides outside the gene matches: 6. Germline-derived CDR1 and CDR2 are SGHNT and YYREEE (reference sequence). CDR3 loop: CASSLGDRGILAFF. The CDR3 bases are TGTGCCAGCAGCTTGGGGGACAGGGGGATCCTGGCTTTCTTT.

The chain couples TRBV5-1 to TRBJ2-7; D is perhaps TRBD1 or TRBD2 (5 bases each). The length of the CDR3 is 13 residues. CDR1 and CDR2 (germline): SGHRS, YFSETQ. V gave up 4 bases and J gave up 7 bases, with 15 bases separating them. This chain's CDR3 is CASSLIQGEEQYF. The DNA for the CDR3 is TGCGCCAGCAGCCTTATCCAGGGAGAGGAGCAGTACTTC. Using reference TRBV5-1 and TRBJ2-7 for the parts outside the CDR3, the full variable domain is KAGVTQTPRYLIKTRGQQVTLSCSPISGHRSVSWYQQTPGQGLQFLFEYFSETQRNKGNFPGRFSGRQFSNSRSEMNVSTLELGDSALYLCASSLIQGEEQYFGPGTRLTVT.

This clonotype turned up a few times. CDR3 sequence reads: CASSTQGGTSYGYTF. The DNA for the CDR3 is TGCGCCAGCAGCACACAGGGAGGAACTAGCTATGGCTACACCTTC. The genes are TRBV5-1 and TRBJ1-2, with a tentative D call TRBD1 (6 bases). Germline V lookup: CDR1 SGHRS, CDR2 YFSETQ. V was cut by 4 bases and J by 4 bases, with 17 bases left in between. The CDR3 is 15 residues long.

This clonotype appeared once. The CDR3 loop reads CSVGTGDFTDTQYF. CDR3 nucleotide sequence: TGCAGCGTTGGGACAGGGGATTTCACAGATACGCAGTATTTT. The V call is TRBV29-1, the J call TRBJ2-3; 9 bases match TRBD1. This CDR3 region has 14 residues. Per the germline V gene, CDR1 is SQVTM and CDR2 is ANQGSEA. Unmatched junction bases numbered 4, after V lost 4 bases and J lost 2 bases.

The chain combines TRBV20-1 with TRBJ1-2, with TRBD1 identical over 10 bases. Germline CDR1 is DFQATT and CDR2 is SNEGSKA (reference sequence). Trimming took 4 bases from V and 5 from J; bases not matched to a gene: 7. The CDR3 runs to 14 residues. CDR3 sequence reads: CSANPGQGNYGYTF. CDR3 nucleotide sequence: TGCAGTGCTAATCCGGGACAGGGGAATTATGGCTACACCTTC.

The gene calls are TRBV6-1 and TRBJ1-5, with D unclear. The V end lost 1 base, the J end lost 5 bases, and 12 bases lay between the germline ends. Germline V lookup: CDR1 MNHNS, CDR2 SASEGT. CDR3 length: 15 amino acids. The CDR3 region has the DNA TGTGCCAGCAGTGAAGGGAGGATATGGGATCAGCCCCAGCATTTT. Translated: CASSEGRIWDQPQHF.

This clonotype occurred a few times. The chain carries TRBV30 and TRBJ1-1; the D is unclear. The CDR3 consists of 13 residues. The germline gives CDR1 GTSNPN, CDR2 SVGIG (reference sequence). The V end was cut by 4 bases, the J end by 0 bases, with 9 bases between. CDR3 residues: CAWTPQLNTEAFF. CDR3 sequence (DNA): TGTGCCTGGACCCCCCAGTTGAACACTGAAGCTTTCTTT.

V is TRBV20-1 and J is TRBJ1-3; possible D gene TRBD1, 5 bases. Germline V gene data show CDR1 as DFQATT and CDR2 as SNEGSKA (reference sequence). Between the trimmed V and J ends, which lost 4 bases and 4 bases, there was a span of 14 bases. The CDR3 runs to 14 residues. The CDR3 coding sequence is TGCAGTGCTACCCCGGGGGGGGAAGGAAACACCATATATTTT. Translating gives CSATPGGEGNTIYF.

This clonotype was observed a few times. The rearrangement joins TRBV10-3 to TRBJ1-2; D possibly corresponds to TRBD1 (6 bases). Germline CDR1 is ENHRY and CDR2 is SYGVKD. CDR3 length: 13 residues. The V end lost 0 bases, the J end lost 8 bases, and 10 bases lay between the germline ends. The CDR3 is CAISESPGDGYTF. CDR3 DNA sequence: TGTGCCATCAGTGAGTCGCCAGGGGACGGCTACACCTTC.

The rearrangement joins TRBV12-3 or TRBV12-4 to TRBJ1-2; maybe TRBD1 (5 bases). The V end lost 5 bases, the J end lost 6 bases, and 16 bases lay between the germline ends. This CDR3 has 14 amino acids. The CDR3 sequence is CASSLYRGDHGYTF. CDR3 DNA sequence: TGTGCCAGCAGTCTGTACCGAGGGGACCATGGCTACACCTTC.

The chain carries TRBV27 and TRBJ2-2; D not resolved. Germline V gene lookup returns CDR1 MNHEY and CDR2 SMNVEV (reference sequence). V lost 6 bases, J lost 1 base, and 15 bases lay in between. The CDR3 is made up of 16 amino acids. CDR3 region: CASSPSYFRNTGELFF. As DNA, the CDR3 is TGTGCCAGCAGCCCAAGCTACTTCCGGAACACCGGGGAGCTGTTTTTT.

This clonotype turned up a few times. The V gene is TRBV5-5, the J gene TRBJ2-1; 9 bases are shared with TRBD2. Germline trimming cut 0 bases from V and 7 bases from J; bases unmatched to any gene: 2. Germline V gene lookup returns CDR1 SGHKS and CDR2 YYEKEE (reference sequence). CDR3 size: 14 residues. The CDR3: CASSLVTSGNEQFF. The DNA of the CDR3 is TGTGCCAGCAGCTTGGTGACTAGCGGTAATGAGCAGTTCTTC.

The genes are TRBV10-1 and TRBJ2-2; 13 nucleotides match TRBD2. Germline V CDR1 and CDR2: WNHNN, SYGVQD (reference sequence). CDR3 length: 16 residues. J gave up 5 bases and V 3 bases, and 3 bases lay outside the gene matches. CDR3 coding DNA: TGCGCCAGCAGTGACCCGGGACTAGCGGGGACCGGGGAGCTGTTTTTT. Translated, it gives CASSDPGLAGTGELFF.

This clonotype turned up a few times. The chain employs TRBV3-1 and TRBJ1-5; D is uncertain. Trimming left V 3 bases short and J 9 bases short, with 18 bases between. The CDR3 covers 15 residues. CDR1 and CDR2 (germline): LGHDT, YNNKEL (reference sequence). Here the CDR3 reads CASSQGHSLPRPQHF. In nucleotides, the CDR3 is TGTGCCAGCAGCCAGGGTCACAGTCTCCCGCGGCCCCAGCATTTT.

In its sample, this clonotype was seen a few times. V usage is TRBV20-1 and J usage is TRBJ1-5, with D tentatively TRBD1 (6 bases). Trimming pared 0 bases from V and 4 bases from J, leaving 16 bases between. Germline CDR1 DFQATT, CDR2 SNEGSKA (reference sequence). The CDR3 length is 16 residues. CDR3 sequence reads: CSARDRSGGGNQPQHF. The DNA of the CDR3 is TGCAGTGCTAGAGATCGGAGCGGGGGCGGGAATCAGCCCCAGCATTTT.

The rearrangement uses TRBV20-1 and TRBJ2-1; no reliable D call. CDR1 is DFQATT, CDR2 SNEGSKA, per germline (reference sequence). CDR3 length equals 13 residues. V lost 0 bases, J lost 10 bases, and 13 bases lay in between. In DNA, the CDR3 is TGCAGTGCTAGAGATCGGATGGATTGGGAGCAGTTCTTC. This gives the protein CSARDRMDWEQFF.

This clonotype was counted a few times. The chain links TRBV5-1 to TRBJ2-7; TRBD1 aligns across 8 bases. Per the germline V gene, CDR1 is SGHRS and CDR2 is YFSETQ. The CDR3 sequence is 15 residues long. The V gene end was trimmed by 3 bases and the J gene end by 2 bases; junction bases not matched to a gene: 7. The CDR3 sequence is CASSSPDRGAYEQYF. CDR3 in DNA: TGCGCCAGCAGCTCGCCCGACAGGGGCGCCTACGAGCAGTACTTC. Looking up the rest from reference TRBV5-1 and TRBJ2-7 gives the full variable domain: KAGVTQTPRYLIKTRGQQVTLSCSPISGHRSVSWYQQTPGQGLQFLFEYFSETQRNKGNFPGRFSGRQFSNSRSEMNVSTLELGDSALYLCASSSPDRGAYEQYFGPGTRLTVT.

The gene calls are TRBV5-1 and TRBJ2-5, with a possible D match to TRBD2 (5 bases). V lost 1 base to trimming and J lost 4 bases, with 11 bases between them. Germline CDR1 SGHRS, CDR2 YFSETQ. The CDR3 has 14 residues. CDR3 nucleotides: TGCGCCAGCAGCTTGTGGGAGCCGGGAGAGACCCAGTACTTC. Translated, it gives CASSLWEPGETQYF. Drawing the rest from reference TRBV5-1 and TRBJ2-5, the complete variable domain is KAGVTQTPRYLIKTRGQQVTLSCSPISGHRSVSWYQQTPGQGLQFLFEYFSETQRNKGNFPGRFSGRQFSNSRSEMNVSTLELGDSALYLCASSLWEPGETQYFGPGTRLLVL.

The chain recombines TRBV29-1 with TRBJ2-3; the match to TRBD1 covers 9 bases. Looked up from germline, CDR1 is SQVTM and CDR2 is ANQGSEA. The ends lost 7 bases at V and 1 base at J; junction bases unmatched: 3. The CDR3 sequence is 13 residues long. CDR3: CSGRTGGTDTQYF. CDR3 nucleotide sequence: TGCAGCGGGCGGACAGGGGGCACAGATACGCAGTATTTT.

There are a few counts of this clonotype. The chain carries TRBV6-1 and TRBJ2-7, with D uncertain. V lost 1 base to trimming and J lost 7 bases, with 17 bases between them. Germline CDR1 MNHNS, CDR2 SASEGT. The CDR3 is made up of 15 amino acids. The CDR3 reads CASSEVPPRAWEQYF. For the CDR3, the DNA is TGTGCCAGCAGTGAAGTGCCTCCAAGGGCCTGGGAGCAGTACTTC.

V and J are TRBV7-9 and TRBJ2-2; 7 bases are shared with TRBD2. The CDR3 totals 16 residues. The V gene's germline CDR1 is SEHNR and CDR2 FQNEAQ (reference sequence). V dropped 4 bases and J dropped 1; count of bases not matched to a gene: 6. CDR3 bases: TGTGCCAGCAGCTCCCTGGGCGGGAGGAACACCGGGGAGCTGTTTTTT. Translation: CASSSLGGRNTGELFF.

This chain links TRBV6-5 with TRBJ2-7, with a tentative D call TRBD2 (5 bases). CDR3 length equals 11 residues. Trimming removed 7 bases at V and 5 bases at J, with 9 bases between. Germline CDR1 MNHEY, CDR2 SVGAGI. The CDR3, as DNA: TGTGCCAGCACGGGGATGGACGAGCAGTACTTC. It yields the protein CASTGMDEQYF.